This T cell receptor beta chain was recorded in a study of T cell responses to AZD1222 COVID-19 vaccine. Study-level points and caveats: Only a handful of AZD1222 recipients, roughly six in all, had baseline seropositivity. Among vaccine-associated CD4 TCRs, coverage spanned spike, with dominance at 160-218 and 743-854.

A remark on this clone: Its antigen is currently unknown.

Method: immunoSEQ multiplex PCR; TCRdb's copy keeps in-frame clones and lacks some. The top ten hold about 4% of the sample, which has around 160,000 clones, roughly four fifths seen once. The receptor was isolated from an adult in good health. The source was peripheral blood, collected on day 0 of MenACWY control vaccination.

The CDR3 sequence: CASSPRTSVWADTQYF. The CDR3 DNA sequence: TGTGCCAGCTCACCGCGGACTAGCGTTTGGGCAGATACGCAGTATTTT. The rearrangement links TRBV18 to TRBJ2-3, with 9 bases aligning to TRBD2. The V segment lost 3 bases and the J segment 4 bases; nucleotides outside the gene matches: 8. Germline values: CDR1 KGHSH, CDR2 LQKENI. This CDR3 comprises 16 residues.